Below, 4 T cell receptor beta chains from the same sample are listed, as sequenced in a study of cytomegalovirus exposure and HLA in healthy donors. The PCR contained 60 Vbeta and 13 Jbeta primers. Generated by immunoSEQ multiplex PCR, the TCRdb table keeps only in-frame clones and is missing some. The sample totals 150,000 to 250,000 clones; its top ten clones hold around 0.7%. The sample consisted of PBMCs. These receptors were collected from a boy aged 10-17 years in good health and CMV-seronegative.

The J gene is TRBJ2-1, the V gene TRBV27, with 8 bases lining up with TRBD1. Germline V gene data show CDR1 as MNHEY and CDR2 as SMNVEV (reference sequence). The CDR3 consists of 16 residues. V gave up 3 bases and J gave up 3 bases; unmatched junction bases: 7. CDR3 protein: CASSFTTGVSYNEQFF. The CDR3 DNA sequence: TGTGCCAGCAGTTTTACGACAGGGGTAAGCTACAATGAGCAGTTCTTC.

Regarding this clone: The sample carries other DNA sequences with the same CDR3. The chain is built from TRBV18 and TRBJ1-5, with D uncertain. The length of the CDR3 is 13 residues. Germline loops: CDR1 KGHSH, CDR2 LQKENI. V lost 6 bases to trimming and J lost 4 bases, with 10 bases between them. The CDR3 DNA reads as TGTGCCAGCTCCCCCGCGGAGAATCAGCCCCAGCATTTT. Translation gives CASSPAENQPQHF.

About this clone itself: Because it lacks the conserved phenylalanine or tryptophan at the end, this CDR3 is likely a read error. The chain combines TRBV10-3 with TRBJ1-3; 11 bases are a match to TRBD1. Germline CDR1 ENHRY, CDR2 SYGVKD. The V and J ends lost 10 bases and 2 bases, in that order; junction bases with no gene match: 16. This CDR3 comprises 18 residues. DNA for the CDR3: TGTGCCACGCTCGGGGACAGGGGGTATCTAGGACCTGGAAACACCATATATTCT. Its translation is CATLGDRGYLGPGNTIYS.

This chain uses TRBV10-1 with TRBJ1-1, with 10 bases identical to TRBD1. V lost 10 bases and J lost 6; bases outside the gene matches: 8. This CDR3 is built from 13 residues. CDR1 is WNHNN and CDR2 is SYGVQD in the germline V gene (reference sequence). CDR3 sequence: CANLDRGAPEAFF. The CDR3 DNA sequence: TGCGCCAACTTGGACAGGGGGGCCCCTGAAGCTTTCTTT.